Listed here are 17 T cell receptor beta chains from one sample, sequenced in a study of Ad26.COV2.S vaccination and SARS-CoV-2 variants. The method was immunoSEQ multiplex PCR; TCRdb's version includes in-frame clones alone and lacks a portion of them. This sample has about 680,000 clones, with about 89% found just once. Noted treatment: about 20 received Ad26.COV2.S at low or high dose, single or two shots; about 5 received placebo; per-sample allocation not given. Material that was analyzed had been drawn on day 63 after the first vaccine or placebo injection. The material was peripheral blood, obtained in a trial of Ad26.COV2.S vaccine versus placebo. Receptors originate from a person between 18 and 60 years old who received the Ad26.COV2.S COVID-19 vaccine or a placebo.

This clone was found once. This rearrangement joins TRBV30 to TRBJ1-4; D is unresolved. The CDR3 has 14 residues. V lost 0 bases and J lost 7, with 12 bases in between. Germline V lookup: CDR1 GTSNPN, CDR2 SVGIG (reference sequence). The CDR3 sequence: CAWSVQARGEKLFF. The CDR3 DNA reads TGTGCCTGGAGTGTCCAAGCCCGCGGTGAAAAACTGTTTTTT.

This chain connects TRBV19 to TRBJ1-1; 9 bases match TRBD1. In germline, CDR1 is LNHDA, CDR2 SQIVND (reference sequence). This CDR3 is 13 amino acids long. V lost 10 bases and J lost 5; bases outside the gene matches: 8. The DNA for the CDR3 is TGTGCCATATCGGACAGGGGAGGTACTGAAGCTTTCTTT. Encoded protein: CAISDRGGTEAFF.

The rearrangement uses TRBV4-2 and TRBJ2-7; TRBD2 matches 7 bases. CDR1 and CDR2 from the germline V gene are LGHNA and YNFKEQ. Losses at the gene ends were 6 bases for V and 0 bases for J; bases not matched to a gene: 11. CDR3 size: 16 residues. The CDR3 spells CASSRGVHGLSYEQYF. In nucleotides, the CDR3 is TGTGCCAGCAGTCGGGGGGTGCATGGACTCTCCTACGAGCAGTACTTC.

The chain uses TRBV2 and TRBJ2-5; D is possibly TRBD2 (5 bases). Germline assignment: CDR1 SNHLY and CDR2 FYNNEI. Trimming shortened V by 4 bases and J by 4 bases, and 10 bases separated the two germline ends. There are 13 residues in the CDR3. In nucleotides, the CDR3 is TGTGCCAGCAGTGCTGCCGGAGGAGAGACCCAGTACTTC. Protein product: CASSAAGGETQYF.

This chain links TRBV13 with TRBJ2-5; D ambiguous. This CDR3 is built from 13 residues. In germline, CDR1 is PRHDT, CDR2 FYEKMQ (reference sequence). With 2 bases removed from V and 1 base from J, the gap between germline ends came to 5 bases. The CDR3 protein is CASSLTVQETQYF. Written as DNA, the CDR3 is TGTGCCAGCAGCTTAACAGTCCAAGAGACCCAGTACTTC.

This clone has just a few counts. CDR3 coding DNA: TGTGCCAGCAGCTTATTGGGACATGCTCGCCATGAGCAGTTCTTC. The encoded protein is CASSLLGHARHEQFF. The rearrangement joins TRBV7-6 to TRBJ2-1, with D perhaps TRBD1 (6 bases). This CDR3 contains 15 residues. Germline V gene sequence: CDR1 SGHVS, CDR2 FNYEAQ. Trimming took 2 bases from V and 8 from J, leaving 16 bases between them. Full variable domain (remainder filled in from reference TRBV7-6 and TRBJ2-1): GAGVSQSPRYKVTKRGQDVALRCDPISGHVSLYWYRQALGQGPEFLTYFNYEAQQDKSGLPNDRFSAERPEGSISTLTIQRTEQRDSAMYRCASSLLGHARHEQFFGPGTRLTVL.

There are a few counts of this clone. The chain employs TRBV6-5 and TRBJ2-2; D gene uncertain. The germline V gene has CDR1 MNHEY and CDR2 SVGAGI. The CDR3 runs to 13 residues. The ends were cut back, 3 bases at V and 4 bases at J, with 6 bases in the middle. The CDR3 sequence is CASSYSITGELFF. The CDR3 DNA reads as TGTGCCAGCAGTTATAGCATCACCGGGGAGCTGTTTTTT.

This clone appeared once. The chain employs TRBV3-1 (or the pseudogene TRBV3-2) and TRBJ2-6; no definite D call. Germline CDR1 reads LGHDT; CDR2 reads YNNKEL (reference sequence). V lost 3 bases to trimming and J lost 4 bases, with 13 bases between them. The length of the CDR3 is 16 residues. CDR3 in DNA: TGTGCCAGCAGCCATGCGGCCACAACCGGGGCCAACGTCCTGACTTTC. It codes for CASSHAATTGANVLTF.

The chain is built from TRBV6-1 and TRBJ2-3; D not resolved. The CDR3 runs to 16 residues. Between the trimmed V and J ends, which lost 2 bases and 2 bases, there was a span of 14 bases. Germline CDR1 and CDR2: MNHNS and SASEGT. The DNA of the CDR3 is TGTGCCAGCAGTGAACTAGATAGACTCGTCACAGATACGCAGTATTTT. Encoded protein: CASSELDRLVTDTQYF.

This chain links TRBV5-4 with TRBJ2-5; TRBD2 might be the D (5 bases). Trimming took off 4 bases at V and 7 bases at J, with 17 bases between the two ends. CDR1 is SGHNT, CDR2 YYREEE, per germline (reference sequence). The CDR3 contains 14 residues. The CDR3 is CASSRERTAWTQYF. Written as DNA, the CDR3 is TGTGCCAGCAGCCGCGAGCGGACTGCCTGGACCCAGTACTTC.

The rearrangement uses TRBV3-1 (or the pseudogene TRBV3-2) and TRBJ2-3; tentative D call: TRBD2 (5 bases). Trimming took 0 bases from V and 4 from J, leaving 8 bases between them. The germline V gene encodes CDR1 LGHDT and CDR2 YNNKEL (reference sequence). This CDR3 contains 14 residues. The CDR3 bases are TGTGCCAGCAGCCAAGATGGAGGCCCAGATACGCAGTATTTT. Translation gives CASSQDGGPDTQYF.

V and J are TRBV3-1 (or the pseudogene TRBV3-2) and TRBJ1-5, with 8 bases fitting TRBD1. The CDR3 contains 14 residues. Germline CDR1 LGHDT, CDR2 YNNKEL (reference sequence). V was pared by 4 bases and J by 6 bases, with 5 bases of the junction left unmatched. The CDR3 region has the DNA TGTGCCAGCAGCCTCCGACAGGGGCGTCAGCCCCAGCATTTT. This sequence encodes CASSLRQGRQPQHF.

The J gene is TRBJ2-7, the V gene TRBV5-5; D gene ambiguous. From germline, CDR1 is SGHKS and CDR2 YYEKEE (reference sequence). The CDR3 consists of 12 residues. Deletions cut 2 bases from V and 3 bases from J, with 6 bases between. The CDR3 region is CASSLSFYEQYF. The DNA for the CDR3 is TGTGCCAGCAGCTTATCCTTCTACGAGCAGTACTTC.

The rearrangement links TRBV2 to TRBJ2-2, with D perhaps TRBD2 (5 bases). V dropped 10 bases and J dropped 4 bases, with 16 bases sitting between them. Germline V gene lookup returns CDR1 SNHLY and CDR2 FYNNEI. This CDR3 spans 14 amino acids. The CDR3 region is CATALDRGTGELFF. The DNA of the CDR3 is TGTGCCACCGCCCTAGATCGGGGCACCGGGGAGCTGTTTTTT.

The count of this clone is one. The V and J genes are TRBV6-6 and TRBJ2-5, with D tentatively TRBD2 (7 bases). Trimming removed 4 bases from V and 4 bases from J, with 13 bases in between. CDR1 MNHNY and CDR2 SVGAGI come from the germline V gene (reference sequence). The CDR3 is 14 residues long. The CDR3 DNA reads as TGTGCCAGCAGTTCCGGGGGGCGGGGAGAGACCCAGTACTTC. This translates into CASSSGGRGETQYF.

The chain links TRBV6-4 to TRBJ2-1, with TRBD2 matching 10 bases. Germline assignment: CDR1 MRHNA and CDR2 SNTAGT. The J segment lost 7 bases and the V segment lost 0 bases, leaving 3 bases of the junction unmatched. CDR3 length equals 15 residues. This CDR3 reads CASSDSDSGGNEQFF. The CDR3 DNA is TGTGCCAGCAGTGACTCGGATAGCGGGGGGAATGAGCAGTTCTTC.

The rearrangement links TRBV5-1 to TRBJ1-3; D possibly corresponds to TRBD1 (6 bases). Between the trimmed V and J ends, which lost 4 bases and 4 bases, there was a span of 27 bases. Germline V CDR1 and CDR2: SGHRS, YFSETQ. The CDR3 spans 19 residues. DNA of the CDR3: TGCGCCAGCAGCACTATACCTGCCGCCGCGACAGGCAACGGAAACACCATATATTTT. It codes for CASSTIPAAATGNGNTIYF.